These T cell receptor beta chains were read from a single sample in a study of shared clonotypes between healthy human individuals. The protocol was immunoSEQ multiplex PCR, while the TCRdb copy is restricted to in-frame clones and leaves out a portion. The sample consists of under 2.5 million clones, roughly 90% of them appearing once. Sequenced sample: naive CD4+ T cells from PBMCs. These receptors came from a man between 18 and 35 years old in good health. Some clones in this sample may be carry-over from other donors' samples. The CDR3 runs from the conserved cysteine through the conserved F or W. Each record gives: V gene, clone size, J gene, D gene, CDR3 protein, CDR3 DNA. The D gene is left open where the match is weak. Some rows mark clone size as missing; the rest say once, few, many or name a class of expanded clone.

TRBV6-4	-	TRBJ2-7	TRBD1	CARGQTGVSSWEQYF	TGTGCCAGAGGGCAAACAGGGGTTAGTAGTTGGGAGCAGTACTTC
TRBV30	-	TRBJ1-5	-	CAWDRGFNQPQHF	TGTGCCTGGGACCGGGGTTTCAATCAGCCCCAGCATTTT
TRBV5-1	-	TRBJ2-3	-	CASSLPVNTDTQYF	TGCGCCAGCAGCCTGCCGGTCAACACAGATACGCAGTATTTT
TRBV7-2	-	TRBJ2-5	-	CASSSMRVEETQYF	TGTGCCAGCAGTTCAATGAGGGTGGAAGAGACCCAGTACTTC
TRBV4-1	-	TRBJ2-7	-	CASSQVATVELGEQYF	TGCGCCAGCAGCCAAGTTGCGACAGTGGAGCTGGGTGAGCAGTACTTC
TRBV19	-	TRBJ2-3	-	CASSIRIYTDTQYF	TGTGCCAGTAGTATACGAATCTACACAGATACGCAGTATTTT
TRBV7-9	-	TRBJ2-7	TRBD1	CASSFNAGGYEQYF	TGTGCCAGCAGCTTTAACGCAGGGGGCTACGAGCAGTACTTC
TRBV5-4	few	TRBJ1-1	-	CASSLEGEANTEAFF	TGTGCCAGCAGCTTGGAGGGAGAAGCAAACACTGAAGCTTTCTTT
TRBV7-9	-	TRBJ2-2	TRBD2	CASRPRGGRNGELFF	TGTGCCAGCAGACCCCGGGGCGGGAGGAACGGGGAGCTGTTTTTT
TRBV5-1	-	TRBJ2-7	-	CASSLAAEFYEQYF	TGCGCCAGCAGCTTGGCCGCGGAATTCTACGAGCAGTACTTC
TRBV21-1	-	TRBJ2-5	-	CASSTRQKQGGKGTQYF	TGTGCCAGCAGCACACGACAAAAACAGGGTGGGAAAGGGACCCAGTACTTC
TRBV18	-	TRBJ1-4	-	CASSPKGSNEKLFF	TGTGCCAGCTCACCAAAAGGATCTAATGAAAAACTGTTTTTT
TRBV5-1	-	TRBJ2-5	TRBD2	CASHLGGGPGETQYF	TGCGCCAGCCACTTGGGGGGAGGGCCGGGCGAGACCCAGTACTTC
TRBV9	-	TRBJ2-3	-	CASSVEISDTQYF	TGTGCCAGCAGCGTAGAGATCTCAGATACGCAGTATTTT
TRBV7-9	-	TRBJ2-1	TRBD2	CASSLEAGVYDEQFF	TGTGCCAGCAGCTTAGAAGCGGGAGTATACGATGAGCAGTTCTTC
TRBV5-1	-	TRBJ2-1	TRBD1	CASSLAGTGVVYEQFF	TGCGCCAGCAGCTTGGCCGGGACAGGGGTAGTTTATGAGCAGTTCTTC
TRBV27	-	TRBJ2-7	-	CASSFRQTYEQYF	TGTGCCAGCAGTTTCCGACAGACCTACGAGCAGTACTTC
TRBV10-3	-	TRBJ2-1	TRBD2	CAISYSGLGNEQFF	TGTGCCATCAGTTATAGCGGGTTAGGCAATGAGCAGTTCTTC
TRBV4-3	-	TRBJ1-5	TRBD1	CASSPIRGGGQPQHF	TGCGCCAGCAGCCCGATAAGAGGGGGCGGTCAGCCCCAGCATTTT
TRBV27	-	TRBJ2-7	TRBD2	CASSPLAGGGEQYF	TGTGCCAGCAGTCCCCTAGCGGGAGGGGGCGAGCAGTACTTC
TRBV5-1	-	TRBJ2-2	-	CASSGLTRTNTGELFF	TGCGCCAGCAGCGGTCTGACAAGAACGAACACCGGGGAGCTGTTTTTT
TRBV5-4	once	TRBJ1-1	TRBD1	CASSSGTAYTEAFF	TGTGCCAGCAGCTCCGGGACAGCTTACACTGAAGCTTTCTTT
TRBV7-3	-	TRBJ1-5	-	CASGDNQPQHF	TGTGCCAGCGGGGACAATCAGCCCCAGCATTTT
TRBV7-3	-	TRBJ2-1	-	CASSSRSLSEQFF	TGTGCCAGCAGCTCCCGGAGCTTAAGTGAGCAGTTCTTC
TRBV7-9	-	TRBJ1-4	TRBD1	CASSLDRGREKLFF	TGTGCCAGCAGCTTAGACAGGGGTCGGGAAAAACTGTTTTTT
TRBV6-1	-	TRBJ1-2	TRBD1	CASSVTPGQGIGYTF	TGTGCCAGCAGTGTCACGCCGGGACAGGGAATCGGCTACACCTTC
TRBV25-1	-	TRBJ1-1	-	CASSALVGRLQSTKAFF	TGTGCCAGCAGTGCGCTAGTCGGACGCCTTCAGTCCACTAAAGCTTTCTTT
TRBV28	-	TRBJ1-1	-	CADRKGTRTEAFF	TGTGCCGACCGAAAAGGGACCCGCACTGAAGCTTTCTTT
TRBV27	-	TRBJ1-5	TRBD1	CASSRRDSAPEQPQHF	TGTGCCAGCAGTCGCCGGGACAGCGCCCCGGAGCAGCCCCAGCATTTT
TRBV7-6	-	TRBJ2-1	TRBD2	CASSRSGNSYNEQFF	TGTGCCAGCAGTCGTAGCGGGAACTCCTACAATGAGCAGTTCTTC
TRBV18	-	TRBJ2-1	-	CASSSGAGTYNEQFF	TGTGCCAGCTCTTCCGGGGCGGGAACCTACAATGAGCAGTTCTTC
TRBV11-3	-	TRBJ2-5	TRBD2	CASSLGGGQETQYF	TGTGCCAGCAGCTTAGGCGGGGGACAAGAGACCCAGTACTTC
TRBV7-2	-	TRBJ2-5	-	CASSLWRVEETQYF	TGTGCCAGCAGCTTATGGAGGGTAGAAGAGACCCAGTACTTC
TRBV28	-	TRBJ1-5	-	CASSRTDPRWNQPQHF	TGTGCCAGCAGTAGGACAGATCCCCGATGGAATCAGCCCCAGCATTTT
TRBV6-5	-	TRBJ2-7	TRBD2	CASSYFRGDYEQYF	TGTGCCAGCAGTTACTTTCGGGGGGATTACGAGCAGTACTTC
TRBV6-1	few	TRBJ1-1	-	CASSRIGNTEAFF	TGTGCCAGCAGTAGGATCGGGAACACTGAAGCTTTCTTT
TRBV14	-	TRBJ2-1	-	CASSRLTSHNEQFF	TGTGCCAGCAGCCGCTTGACTAGTCACAATGAGCAGTTCTTC
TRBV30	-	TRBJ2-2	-	CAWRGDQKTNTGELFF	TGTGCCTGGAGAGGGGACCAAAAAACGAACACCGGGGAGCTGTTTTTT
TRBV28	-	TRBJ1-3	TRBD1	CASSIPQGGGRNTIYF	TGTGCCAGCAGTATCCCCCAGGGGGGAGGAAGAAACACCATATATTTT
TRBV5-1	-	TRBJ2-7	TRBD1	CASSGGQSSYEQYF	TGCGCCAGCAGCGGGGGACAGAGCTCCTACGAGCAGTACTTC
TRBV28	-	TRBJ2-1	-	CASSDRYNEQFF	TGTGCCAGCAGTGACAGGTACAATGAGCAGTTCTTC
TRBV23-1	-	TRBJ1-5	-	CASSQFRGRAVGNQPQHF	TGCGCCAGCAGTCAATTCCGGGGTCGGGCGGTCGGCAATCAGCCCCAGCATTTT
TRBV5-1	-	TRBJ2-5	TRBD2	CASSSGTTQETQYF	TGCGCCAGCAGCTCCGGGACTACCCAAGAGACCCAGTACTTC
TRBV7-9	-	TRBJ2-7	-	CASSLWSTLGSIEQYF	TGTGCCAGCAGCTTATGGTCCACGCTCGGCTCAATCGAGCAGTACTTC
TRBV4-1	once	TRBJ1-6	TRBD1	CASSFPGTGDSPLHF	TGCGCCAGCAGCTTTCCCGGGACAGGGGATTCACCCCTCCACTTT
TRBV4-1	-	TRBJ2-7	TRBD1	CASSRGQGTYEQYF	TGCGCCAGCAGCCGCGGACAGGGTACGTACGAGCAGTACTTC
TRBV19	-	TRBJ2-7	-	CASSIVGAGYEQYF	TGTGCCAGTAGTATAGTGGGGGCCGGATACGAGCAGTACTTC
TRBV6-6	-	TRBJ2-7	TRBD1	CASSYGTATYEQYF	TGTGCCAGCAGTTACGGGACAGCTACCTACGAGCAGTACTTC
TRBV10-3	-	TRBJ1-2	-	CAISGGYGYTF	TGTGCCATCAGTGGGGGCTATGGCTACACCTTC
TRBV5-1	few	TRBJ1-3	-	CASSLGGDGNTIYF	TGCGCCAGCAGCTTGGGAGGGGATGGAAACACCATATATTTT
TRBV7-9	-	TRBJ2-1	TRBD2	CASSPGGSYNEQFF	TGTGCCAGCAGCCCCGGCGGGAGCTACAATGAGCAGTTCTTC
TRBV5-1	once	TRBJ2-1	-	CASSLGRASTYNEQFF	TGCGCCAGCAGCCTCGGTCGGGCGAGTACCTACAATGAGCAGTTCTTC
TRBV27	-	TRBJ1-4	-	CASSSNRWEKLFF	TGTGCCAGCAGTTCGAATAGGTGGGAAAAACTGTTTTTT
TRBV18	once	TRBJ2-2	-	CASSPLDTGELFF	TGTGCCAGCTCACCATTGGATACCGGGGAGCTGTTTTTT
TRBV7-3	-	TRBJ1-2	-	CASSLGRGNYGYTF	TGTGCCAGCAGCCTCGGCCGGGGAAATTATGGCTACACCTTC